This T cell receptor (beta chain) was recorded in a study of radiotherapy plus CTLA-4 blockade in lung cancer. Sequencing was performed with immunoSEQ multiplex PCR; in TCRdb, only in-frame clones are kept and a portion is missing. Of roughly 73,000 clones listed, 87% are singletons. CDR1 is SGHRS and CDR2 is YFSETQ in the germline V gene. CDR3 length: 16 amino acids. The V gene lost 0 bases and the J gene lost 1 base, with 13 bases spanning the gap. The material was peripheral blood, obtained from a patient treated with radiotherapy plus ipilimumab. The chain carries TRBV5-1 and TRBJ1-1; no clear D. The TCR originated in a human donor with non-small cell lung cancer that progressed on radiotherapy plus ipilimumab. The CDR3 region has the DNA TGCGCCAGCAGCTTGGCCCCCACACCGGGGAACACTGAAGCTTTCTTT. As protein: CASSLAPTPGNTEAFF.